A single sample is the source of the 4 T cell receptor beta chains below, sequenced in a study of blood T cell repertoires in COVID-19 (TCRdb year 2020). The receptor library was made with the immunoSEQ multiplex PCR assay. This is the immuneACCESS table as TCRdb keeps it, with only in-frame sequences that have V and J called. A part of the clones is gone; compared with another copy, unresolved V genes explain less than half, and the rest is unexplained. The table for this sample lists 55,000 to 65,000 clones; around 89% of them were counted only once. The ten largest clonotypes hold roughly an eighth of the sample. Sequenced: peripheral blood. These receptors all stem from a woman aged 55-75 years with active COVID-19.

This sequence joins TRBV7-2 and TRBJ2-5; 10 positions agree with TRBD2. In germline, CDR1 is SGHTA, CDR2 FQGNSA. The CDR3 covers 15 residues. J lost 4 bases, V lost 8 bases, and 10 bases had no gene match. The CDR3: CASLRTSGGGETQYF. In nucleotides, the CDR3 is TGTGCCAGCCTTAGGACTAGCGGCGGGGGAGAGACCCAGTACTTC.

This clone was detected only once. The J gene is TRBJ1-1, the V gene TRBV30, with 8 bases lining up with TRBD1. J was trimmed by 8 bases and V by 3 bases; bases with no gene match: 8. Germline CDR1 is GTSNPN and CDR2 is SVGIG (reference sequence). This CDR3 spans 13 amino acids. The CDR3 sequence is CAWSDSSGGEAFF. Here the CDR3 DNA reads TGTGCCTGGAGCGATTCCTCAGGGGGCGAAGCTTTCTTT.

The chain is built from TRBV6-1 and TRBJ2-3; 7 positions agree with TRBD1. The germline V gene has CDR1 MNHNS and CDR2 SASEGT. This CDR3 is 15 amino acids long. V was pared by 2 bases and J by 0 bases, with 2 bases of the junction left unmatched. The CDR3 DNA sequence: TGTGCCAGCAGTGAACGGGACAGAAGCACAGATACGCAGTATTTT. Amino acid sequence: CASSERDRSTDTQYF.

The chain has TRBV6-5 and TRBJ2-1; TRBD2 matches at 8 bases. CDR1 MNHEY and CDR2 SVGAGI come from the germline V gene. V lost 7 bases to trimming and J lost 5 bases; unmatched junction nucleotides: 10. The CDR3 has 15 residues. CDR3 residues: CASTPSGGLNNEQFF. Here the CDR3 DNA reads TGTGCCAGCACCCCGAGCGGGGGCCTCAACAATGAGCAGTTCTTC.